The 27 T cell receptor beta chains below come from one sample, sequenced in a study of response to subunit inactivated influenza vaccine. TCRdb used MiXCR to reprocess the RT-PCR reads, holding one entry per CDR3 protein. There are about 650,000 distinct CDR3 sequences in the sample; 15% to 19% occur only once, and 11% lies in the top ten. Sequencing used PBMCs from blood, obtained about 11 days after vaccination. All receptors derive from a man in his forties or fifties who received an inactivated influenza vaccine.

This clonotype was seen only a few times. The chain couples TRBV7-8 to TRBJ1-1, with D possibly being TRBD1 (5 bases). The CDR3 length is 13 residues. Germline V gives CDR1 SGHVS, CDR2 FQNEAQ. V lost 5 bases and J lost 4, with 11 bases in between. The CDR3 DNA is TGTGCCAGCAGCAAGGCGAGGGGCACTGAAGCTTTCTTT. This encodes CASSKARGTEAFF.

This clonotype was detected a few times. V gene TRBV9 combines with J gene TRBJ2-1, with 12 bases lining up with TRBD2. Unmatched junction bases numbered 6, after V lost 3 bases and J lost 8 bases. Looked up from germline, CDR1 is SGDLS and CDR2 is YYNGEE. This CDR3 region has 15 residues. As DNA, the CDR3 is TGTGCCAGCAGCGCTAGCGGGAGGGCCGGCGATGAGCAGTTCTTC. Translating it yields CASSASGRAGDEQFF. Full variable domain (rest looked up from reference TRBV9 and TRBJ2-1): DSGVTQTPKHLITATGQRVTLRCSPRSGDLSVYWYQQSLDQGLQFLIQYYNGEERAKGNILERFSAQQFPDLHSELNLSSLELGDSALYFCASSASGRAGDEQFFGPGTRLTVL.

The chain combines TRBV20-1 with TRBJ2-2; perhaps TRBD1 as D (6 bases). V was clipped by 6 bases and J by 6 bases, with 14 bases between them. This CDR3 spans 13 amino acids. Per germline, CDR1 DFQATT and CDR2 SNEGSKA (reference sequence). The CDR3 here is CSATPRGAGELFF. The DNA for the CDR3 is TGCAGTGCCACCCCCAGGGGAGCCGGGGAGCTGTTTTTT.

This clonotype was seen a few times. The genes are TRBV5-1 and TRBJ1-5, with 7 bases matching TRBD1. The germline V gene encodes CDR1 SGHRS and CDR2 YFSETQ. The CDR3 sequence is 16 residues long. Trimming cost V 5 bases and J 3 bases; bases outside gene matches: 11. Here the CDR3 reads CASSLEPGQHNQPQHF. For the CDR3, the DNA is TGCGCCAGCAGTTTAGAACCGGGACAGCACAATCAGCCCCAGCATTTT. Using reference TRBV5-1 and TRBJ1-5 for the parts outside the CDR3, the full variable domain is KAGVTQTPRYLIKTRGQQVTLSCSPISGHRSVSWYQQTPGQGLQFLFEYFSETQRNKGNFPGRFSGRQFSNSRSEMNVSTLELGDSALYLCASSLEPGQHNQPQHFGDGTRLSIL.

The table lists this clonotype with many counts. The CDR3: CASSFIAGATYEQYF. The DNA for the CDR3 is TGTGCCAGCAGTTTTATAGCGGGGGCCACCTACGAGCAGTACTTC. The chain has TRBV12-3 or TRBV12-4 and TRBJ2-7; 9 positions match TRBD2. V was pared by 3 bases and J by 2 bases, with 5 bases of the junction left unmatched. CDR3 size: 15 residues.

This clonotype was counted between two and nine times. The chain combines TRBV4-1 with TRBJ2-1, with D possibly matching TRBD1 (6 bases). This CDR3 contains 15 residues. The V end lost 2 bases, the J end lost 8 bases, and 16 bases lay between the germline ends. The germline V gene has CDR1 MGHRA and CDR2 YSYEKL. CDR3 residues: CASSQQPGQMDEQFF. CDR3 sequence (DNA): TGCGCCAGCAGCCAACAACCGGGACAAATGGATGAGCAGTTCTTC.

This clonotype showed up just a few times. The V and J genes are TRBV20-1 and TRBJ2-3; a possible D gene is TRBD2 (6 bases). Deletions cut 6 bases from V and 1 base from J, with 17 bases between. The CDR3 loop spans 15 amino acids. Germline CDR1 is DFQATT and CDR2 is SNEGSKA (reference sequence). CDR3 loop: CSAERDSPRTDTQYF. CDR3 nucleotides: TGCAGTGCAGAACGGGACTCCCCTCGCACAGATACGCAGTATTTT.

The V call is TRBV7-3, the J call TRBJ2-2; TRBD1 matches at 8 bases. The junction had 6 bases not matched to a gene; V was cut back by 4 bases and J by 5 bases. CDR3 length equals 15 residues. Germline V gene lookup returns CDR1 SGHTA and CDR2 FQGTGA. The CDR3 is CASSSQGAVTGELFF. Written as DNA, the CDR3 is TGTGCCAGCAGCTCCCAGGGGGCAGTAACCGGGGAGCTGTTTTTT.

This clonotype has ten or more counts. This chain links TRBV20-1 with TRBJ2-1, with 9 positions matching TRBD2. Losses at the gene ends were 3 bases for V and 3 bases for J; bases not matched to a gene: 12. Germline V gene sequence: CDR1 DFQATT, CDR2 SNEGSKA (reference sequence). This CDR3 has 17 residues. The CDR3 bases are TGCAGTGCTAGTGATTTTGGCCCTAGCGGGATCTACAATGAGCAGTTCTTC. This codes for CSASDFGPSGIYNEQFF.

The rearrangement uses TRBV7-9 and TRBJ1-6, with D uncertain. The length of the CDR3 is 13 residues. The germline V gene encodes CDR1 SEHNR and CDR2 FQNEAQ (reference sequence). Trimming left V 5 bases short and J 9 bases short, with 11 bases between. The CDR3 is CASSLAGGSPLHF. Here the CDR3 DNA reads TGTGCCAGCAGCCTCGCGGGAGGTTCACCCCTCCACTTT.

There are a few counts of this clonotype. The chain links TRBV12-3 or TRBV12-4 to TRBJ2-7; 8 nucleotides line up with TRBD1. The V and J ends lost 3 bases and 6 bases, in that order; junction bases with no gene match: 7. This CDR3 has 14 amino acids. CDR3 loop: CASSFVDRGGEQYF. CDR3 coding DNA: TGTGCCAGCAGTTTTGTTGACAGGGGAGGCGAGCAGTACTTC.

V and J are TRBV2 and TRBJ2-1; D is tentatively TRBD1 or TRBD2 (5 bases each). Trimming cost V 7 bases and J 8 bases, with 12 bases left between them. CDR1 and CDR2 from the germline V gene are SNHLY and FYNNEI. The CDR3 is 12 amino acids. As DNA, the CDR3 is TGTGCCAGCAAGGGTGGGGGAGATGAGCAGTTCTTC. Translated: CASKGGGDEQFF. Looking up the rest from reference TRBV2 and TRBJ2-1 gives the full variable domain: EPEVTQTPSHQVTQMGQEVILRCVPISNHLYFYWYRQILGQKVEFLVSFYNNEISEKSEIFDDQFSVERPDGSNFTLKIRSTKLEDSAMYFCASKGGGDEQFFGPGTRLTVL.

In its sample, this clonotype was seen a few times. J is TRBJ2-3 and V is TRBV2, with TRBD2 identical over 10 bases. This CDR3 has 14 amino acids. The trim removed 7 bases at V and 3 bases at J, leaving 4 bases unmatched. In germline, CDR1 is SNHLY, CDR2 FYNNEI. The CDR3 bases are TGTGCCAGCAAGCGGGAGGGCCGTACAGATACGCAGTATTTT. Translating gives CASKREGRTDTQYF.

The sample holds a few counts of this clonotype. The rearrangement links TRBV18 to TRBJ2-5; 9 nucleotides match TRBD1. Germline CDR1 KGHSH, CDR2 LQKENI. Trimming took 3 bases from V and 4 from J; bases not matched to a gene: 6. This CDR3 region has 15 residues. CDR3 in amino acids: CASSPPGQGVETQYF. Here the CDR3 DNA reads TGTGCCAGCTCACCGCCGGGACAGGGTGTAGAGACCCAGTACTTC.

This clonotype was counted many times. The V gene is TRBV5-5, the J gene TRBJ1-3; a possible D gene is TRBD1 (5 bases). Deletions cut 0 bases from V and 6 bases from J, with 10 bases between. The CDR3 extends over 14 amino acids. Germline values: CDR1 SGHKS, CDR2 YYEKEE (reference sequence). CDR3 sequence reads: CASSLGTLENTIYF. CDR3 bases: TGTGCCAGCAGCTTGGGGACACTGGAAAACACCATATATTTT.

A few counts support this clonotype. This chain connects TRBV20-1 to TRBJ2-1; D gene uncertain. V lost 3 bases to trimming and J lost 7 bases, with 13 bases between them. Germline CDR1 and CDR2: DFQATT and SNEGSKA (reference sequence). The CDR3 contains 13 residues. CDR3 in DNA: TGCAGTGCTAGGAGCACGGACGGGAATGAGCAGTTCTTC. It yields the protein CSARSTDGNEQFF.

J is TRBJ2-2 and V is TRBV24-1; D is possibly TRBD2 (5 bases). The V end lost 3 bases, the J end lost 5 bases, and 12 bases lay between the germline ends. There are 15 residues in the CDR3. CDR1 is KGHDR, CDR2 SFDVKD, per germline. The CDR3 sequence: CATSDPLWRTGELFF. For the CDR3, the DNA is TGTGCCACCAGTGATCCGTTGTGGAGGACCGGGGAGCTGTTTTTT.

V gene TRBV29-1 combines with J gene TRBJ2-5; D not certain. The germline gives CDR1 SQVTM, CDR2 ANQGSEA. The length of the CDR3 is 12 residues. Deletions cut 4 bases from V and 4 bases from J, with 10 bases between. This CDR3 reads CSVVVVTETQYF. As DNA, the CDR3 is TGCAGCGTTGTTGTAGTCACAGAGACCCAGTACTTC. Looking up the rest from reference TRBV29-1 and TRBJ2-5 gives the full variable domain: SAVISQKPSRDICQRGTSLTIQCQVDSQVTMMFWYRQQPGQSLTLIATANQGSEATYESGFVIDKFPISRPNLTFSTLTVSNMSPEDSSIYLCSVVVVTETQYFGPGTRLLVL.

V usage is TRBV5-6 and J usage is TRBJ2-4; 10 bases are a match to TRBD1. J was trimmed by 5 bases and V by 2 bases; bases with no gene match: 4. The germline gives CDR1 SGHDT, CDR2 YYEEEE. The CDR3 is 15 amino acids. CDR3 amino acids: CASSFWTGGENIQYF. The CDR3 coding sequence is TGTGCCAGCAGCTTCTGGACAGGGGGTGAAAACATTCAGTACTTC.

The V gene is TRBV9, the J gene TRBJ2-3; no clear D. This CDR3 region has 16 residues. Germline V gene sequence: CDR1 SGDLS, CDR2 YYNGEE. V dropped 0 bases and J dropped 8 bases, with 19 bases sitting between them. CDR3 sequence (DNA): TGTGCCAGCAGCGTAGACCCCTCGCCGGGTCTCGCTACGCAGTATTTT. Translation: CASSVDPSPGLATQYF.

This clonotype has a handful of counts. The V call is TRBV5-1, the J call TRBJ2-1; 8 bases are a match to TRBD2. From germline, CDR1 is SGHRS and CDR2 YFSETQ. The CDR3 runs to 16 residues. V was pared by 4 bases and J by 0 bases, with 6 bases of the junction left unmatched. CDR3 protein: CASSPGLASSYNEQFF. For the CDR3, the DNA is TGCGCCAGCAGCCCTGGACTAGCTAGCTCCTACAATGAGCAGTTCTTC.

The V and J genes are TRBV12-3 or TRBV12-4 and TRBJ2-5; 9 nucleotides align to TRBD2. J was trimmed by 4 bases and V by 6 bases; bases with no gene match: 3. The CDR3 consists of 13 residues. CDR3 sequence (DNA): TGTGCCAGCAGAGGGACTAGCCGAGAGACCCAGTACTTC. Amino acid sequence: CASRGTSRETQYF.

The genes are TRBV12-3 or TRBV12-4 and TRBJ2-3, with D possibly matching TRBD1 (5 bases). The V and J ends lost 3 bases and 2 bases respectively, with 9 bases between them. The CDR3 is 14 residues long. The CDR3 nucleotides read TGTGCCAGCAGTTTCCCCAGGGCCACAGATACGCAGTATTTT. Translation gives CASSFPRATDTQYF.

DNA of the CDR3: TGTGCCAGCAGCTTGTCTAGTGGGCGGAACTCCTACAATGAGCAGTTCTTC. Protein product: CASSLSSGRNSYNEQFF. The genes are TRBV5-5 and TRBJ2-1; D is ambiguous. V gave up 1 base and J gave up 0 bases, with 14 bases separating them. This CDR3 is 17 amino acids long. CDR1 SGHKS and CDR2 YYEKEE come from the germline V gene (reference sequence).

This clonotype was recorded a few times. The J gene is TRBJ1-2, the V gene TRBV29-1; D remains ambiguous. The CDR3 has 11 residues. V lost 3 bases, J lost 4 bases, and 6 bases lay in between. Per germline, CDR1 SQVTM and CDR2 ANQGSEA. The CDR3 loop reads CSVDSGYGYTF. The CDR3 DNA is TGCAGCGTTGATTCGGGCTATGGCTACACCTTC.

This rearrangement joins TRBV9 to TRBJ2-5; perhaps TRBD2 as D (6 bases). Between the trimmed V and J ends, which lost 4 bases and 5 bases, there was a span of 15 bases. Germline V CDR1 and CDR2: SGDLS, YYNGEE. The length of the CDR3 is 14 residues. The CDR3 coding sequence is TGTGCCAGCAGCCCCCGCTGGGGGAGGGAGACCCAGTACTTC. Its protein product is CASSPRWGRETQYF.

This clonotype was found a few times. The V and J genes are TRBV24-1 and TRBJ2-5; no reliable D call. The germline V gene encodes CDR1 KGHDR and CDR2 SFDVKD. The CDR3 loop spans 14 amino acids. The germline V and J ends were trimmed by 2 bases and 2 bases, with 8 bases remaining between them. The CDR3 spells CATSDSAEQETQYF. The CDR3 DNA reads TGTGCCACCAGTGATTCCGCGGAACAAGAGACCCAGTACTTC.